One sample yielded the 11 T cell receptor beta chains listed below, sequenced in a study of shared clonotypes between healthy human individuals. The table came from immunoSEQ multiplex PCR; TCRdb's copy has only in-frame clones and leaves some out. The sample lists roughly 2,300,000 clones; 92% were seen once. Material: naive CD4+ T cells from PBMCs. Subset noted: CD45RA+ positively selected. All receptors derive from a man aged 18 to 29 in good health. Some clones in this sample may be carry-over from other donors' samples.

The V gene is TRBV5-8, the J gene TRBJ2-7; no clear D. Trimming left V 3 bases short and J 0 bases short, with 1 base between. This CDR3 has 11 residues. Germline V gene lookup returns CDR1 SGHTS and CDR2 YDEGEE. CDR3 in DNA: TGTGCCAGCAGCTACTCCTACGAGCAGTACTTC. Protein: CASSYSYEQYF.

The CDR3 loop reads CASSYLAGNTEAFF. DNA for the CDR3: TGTGCCAGCAGTTACCTGGCAGGGAACACTGAAGCTTTCTTT. The V gene is TRBV6-5, the J gene TRBJ1-1, with D hard to call. Germline-derived CDR1 and CDR2 are MNHEY and SVGAGI. V lost 2 bases and J 1 base, leaving 8 bases between the germline ends. The CDR3 is 14 amino acids.

This chain joins TRBV12-5 and TRBJ1-1; D may be TRBD1 (5 bases). V dropped 0 bases and J dropped 0 bases, with 11 bases sitting between them. CDR3 length equals 16 residues. The germline V gene has CDR1 LGHNT and CDR2 FRNRAP. CDR3: CASGLVSGGLNTEAFF. The CDR3 bases are TGTGCTAGTGGTTTGGTAAGTGGGGGGTTGAACACTGAAGCTTTCTTT. Full variable domain (rest looked up from reference TRBV12-5 and TRBJ1-1): DARVTQTPRHKVTEMGQEVTMRCQPILGHNTVFWYRQTMMQGLELLAYFRNRAPLDDSGMPKDRFSAEMPDATLATLKIQPSEPRDSAVYFCASGLVSGGLNTEAFFGQGTRLTVV.

This clone occurred once. The V gene is TRBV6-1, the J gene TRBJ2-2, with a tentative D call TRBD1 (7 bases). CDR3 length: 13 residues. CDR1 and CDR2 (germline): MNHNS, SASEGT. V dropped 6 bases and J dropped 8 bases, with 13 bases sitting between them. CDR3 sequence: CASRAGGSGELFF. In DNA form, the CDR3 reads TGTGCCAGCAGGGCAGGGGGGTCGGGGGAGCTGTTTTTT.

This clone has a single count. This chain connects TRBV5-1 to TRBJ2-1; maybe TRBD1 (5 bases). The CDR3 covers 16 residues. The germline V and J ends were trimmed by 1 base and 0 bases, with 11 bases remaining between them. Germline V gene lookup returns CDR1 SGHRS and CDR2 YFSETQ. For the CDR3, the DNA is TGCGCCAGCAGCTTGACTATGACAGTCTCCTACAATGAGCAGTTCTTC. Protein sequence: CASSLTMTVSYNEQFF.

This clone has only one observation. The chain employs TRBV28 and TRBJ2-4; TRBD1 is a possible D gene (5 bases). The germline V gene has CDR1 MDHEN and CDR2 SYDVKM. This CDR3 contains 14 residues. The germline V and J ends were trimmed by 6 bases and 9 bases, with 18 bases remaining between them. The CDR3 loop is CASSWGSYPGIQYF. As DNA, the CDR3 is TGTGCCAGCAGCTGGGGCAGTTACCCGGGCATTCAGTACTTC.

The rearrangement joins TRBV7-3 to TRBJ2-1, with a weak D call TRBD1 (7 bases). CDR1 is SGHTA, CDR2 FQGTGA, per germline. The V and J ends lost 5 bases and 1 base respectively, with 12 bases between them. The CDR3 has 15 residues. CDR3 loop: CASSIQGGSYNEQFF. As DNA, the CDR3 is TGTGCCAGCAGCATTCAGGGGGGTTCCTACAATGAGCAGTTCTTC.

The rearrangement links TRBV7-2 to TRBJ1-5, with TRBD1 as a possible D gene (6 bases). Germline V lookup: CDR1 SGHTA, CDR2 FQGNSA. The CDR3 loop spans 15 amino acids. V was cut by 6 bases and J by 5 bases, with 17 bases left in between. The DNA for the CDR3 is TGTGCCAGCAGGCAAACCGGGACAAGTTATCAGCCCCAGCATTTT. This sequence encodes CASRQTGTSYQPQHF.

V is TRBV5-1 and J is TRBJ1-4; D not certain. Germline V gives CDR1 SGHRS, CDR2 YFSETQ. CDR3 size: 11 residues. V lost 6 bases and J 8 bases, leaving 8 bases between the germline ends. The CDR3 bases are TGCGCCAGCAAAGCGGACGAAAAACTGTTTTTT. Translating it yields CASKADEKLFF.

The V gene is TRBV6-1, the J gene TRBJ1-1, with D unresolved. CDR1 and CDR2 from the germline V gene are MNHNS and SASEGT. This CDR3 has 13 amino acids. V lost 10 bases, J lost 1 base, and 13 bases lay in between. The CDR3 loop reads CATSVSPNTEAFF. The CDR3 DNA sequence: TGTGCCACCTCTGTTTCTCCGAACACTGAAGCTTTCTTT.

Of note for this clone: The same CDR3 is also encoded by other DNA sequences in this sample. The chain employs TRBV10-3 and TRBJ2-3, with 7 nucleotides matching TRBD2. Looked up from germline, CDR1 is ENHRY and CDR2 is SYGVKD. CDR3 length: 15 residues. V shed 3 bases, J shed 2 bases, and the junction held 5 bases outside the gene matches. The CDR3 region is CAISDRGRATDTQYF. The CDR3 region has the DNA TGTGCCATCAGTGACCGTGGGAGGGCCACAGATACGCAGTATTTT.